The 3 T cell receptor beta chains reported below all come from one sample, sequenced in a study of T-cell memory formation after mild COVID-19 (dated by TCRdb to about 2021). Library creation used 5' RACE. Sequencing used an Illumina NovaSeq 6000. The raw public reads went through TCRdb reprocessing: fastp at Q25, MiXCR clone calling, in-frame beta chains kept. A single entry per CDR3 protein holds the most common genes and DNA from its merged rows. Here the sample has around 530,000 distinct CDR3 sequences; less than 25% occur a single time. Jointly, the top ten make up about 8.7% of the sample. Sequencing was carried out using PBMCs or a T cell subset sorted from them (not recorded which). These receptors originate from an adult woman who had mild COVID-19 (a few samples of this study predate the infection). The sample titles of this study are shuffled in the database, so cell type and time point are left out; the donor was told from shared clones.

This clonotype was found a few times. The V gene is TRBV29-1, the J gene TRBJ2-7; D not resolved. The length of the CDR3 is 15 residues. The V gene lost 1 base and the J gene lost 2 bases, with 15 bases spanning the gap. Looked up from germline, CDR1 is SQVTM and CDR2 is ANQGSEA. CDR3 sequence reads: CSVEGGINSTYEQYF. Here the CDR3 DNA reads TGCAGCGTTGAAGGCGGAATAAATTCAACCTACGAGCAGTACTTC.

This clonotype was observed a handful of times. The CDR3: CSAPGQGNYGYTF. Written as DNA, the CDR3 is TGCAGTGCTCCGGGACAGGGAAACTATGGCTACACCTTC. J is TRBJ1-2 and V is TRBV20-1; 9 bases line up with TRBD1. V shed 5 bases and J 2 bases; nucleotides not matched to a gene: 3. Germline V lookup: CDR1 DFQATT, CDR2 SNEGSKA (reference sequence). The length of the CDR3 is 13 residues.

This clonotype was detected a few times. The rearrangement joins TRBV2 to TRBJ2-2; 7 nucleotides agree with TRBD2. The CDR3 contains 15 residues. Trimming took 3 bases from V and 5 from J; bases not matched to a gene: 6. CDR1 is SNHLY and CDR2 is FYNNEI in the germline V gene. In nucleotides, the CDR3 is TGTGCCAGCAGTGACCTGCGGGAGCCGACCGGGGAGCTGTTTTTT. Translated, it gives CASSDLREPTGELFF. The full variable domain, completed using reference TRBV2 and TRBJ2-2, is EPEVTQTPSHQVTQMGQEVILRCVPISNHLYFYWYRQILGQKVEFLVSFYNNEISEKSEIFDDQFSVERPDGSNFTLKIRSTKLEDSAMYFCASSDLREPTGELFFGEGSRLTVL.